The T cell receptor (beta chain) described here comes from a study of molecular identifiers for immune sequencing clone quantification. Findings of the study overall: Identical TCR molecules sharing a barcode could underestimate highly expanded clone sizes.

Previously described methods and listed TCR primers produced bulk TCR libraries. MiXCR, run by TCRdb on the PCR reads, gives a single entry per CDR3 protein. In the table there are about 640,000 distinct CDR3 sequences, around 20% of which are singletons. This clonotype was seen a few times. Antigen: not known. Looked up from germline, CDR1 is MDHEN and CDR2 is SYDVKM. Trimming pared 6 bases from V and 4 bases from J, leaving 10 bases between. The CDR3 runs 13 residues. The clonotype originates from a human donor in good health. Some libraries in this study had Jurkat cell RNA spiked in. The specimen was naive CD8+ T cells from blood, with Jurkat cell RNA spiked in. The subset: FACS-sorted CD8+CD4-CCR7+CD45RA+ naive T cells. The V and J genes are TRBV28 and TRBJ1-3, with D uncertain. The CDR3: CASSPRRGNTIYF. The CDR3 nucleotides are TGTGCCAGCAGCCCTCGTCGGGGAAACACCATATATTTT. The full variable domain, with the rest looked up from reference TRBV28 and TRBJ1-3, is DVKVTQSSRYLVKRTGEKVFLECVQDMDHENMFWYRQDPGLGLRLIYFSYDVKMKEKGDIPEGYSVSREKKERFSLILESASTNQTSMYLCASSPRRGNTIYFGEGSWLTVV.